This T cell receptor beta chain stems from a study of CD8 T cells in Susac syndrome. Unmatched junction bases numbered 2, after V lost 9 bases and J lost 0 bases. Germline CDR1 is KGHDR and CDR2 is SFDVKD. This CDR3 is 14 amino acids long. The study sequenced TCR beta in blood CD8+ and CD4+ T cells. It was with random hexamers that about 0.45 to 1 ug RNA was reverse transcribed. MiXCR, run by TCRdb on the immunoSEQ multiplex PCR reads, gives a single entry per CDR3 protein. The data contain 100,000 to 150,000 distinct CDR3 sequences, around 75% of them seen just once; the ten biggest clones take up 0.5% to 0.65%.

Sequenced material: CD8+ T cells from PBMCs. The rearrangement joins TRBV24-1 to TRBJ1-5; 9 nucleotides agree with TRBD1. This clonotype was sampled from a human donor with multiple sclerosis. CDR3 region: CATGQGNSNQPQHF. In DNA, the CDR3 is TGTGCCACCGGACAGGGGAATAGCAATCAGCCCCAGCATTTT.